Shown below are 19 T cell receptor beta chains from a single sample sequenced in a study of blood T cell repertoires in COVID-19. TCRdb's copy holds only in-frame clones and misses some; the assay was immunoSEQ multiplex PCR. The data contain about 180,000 clones, approximately 87% of them singletons. The sequenced material came from peripheral blood. All receptors derive from a middle-aged man with active or convalescent COVID-19.

This chain uses TRBV27 with TRBJ1-2; possibly TRBD1 for D (6 bases). The germline gives CDR1 MNHEY, CDR2 SMNVEV (reference sequence). Trimming left V 2 bases short and J 2 bases short, with 9 bases between. CDR3 length: 14 residues. The CDR3 is CASSLLGTNYGYTF. CDR3 sequence (DNA): TGTGCCAGCAGTTTACTGGGGACAAACTATGGCTACACCTTC.

The chain couples TRBV10-3 to TRBJ2-1; no clear D gene. V lost 5 bases and J lost 5, with 7 bases in between. CDR1 is ENHRY, CDR2 SYGVKD, per germline. CDR3 length equals 12 residues. The CDR3 DNA follows: TGTGCCATCAGTCTACGAAACAATGAGCAGTTCTTC. Its protein is CAISLRNNEQFF.

This chain links TRBV11-3 with TRBJ1-3, with unresolved D. Germline V CDR1 and CDR2: SGHNT, YENEEA. V was trimmed by 5 bases and J by 0 bases, leaving 11 bases between them. CDR3 size: 15 residues. The CDR3 DNA reads TGTGCCAGCAGCCCCGGCGGCAGCTCTGGAAACACCATATATTTT. Translation gives CASSPGGSSGNTIYF.

This clone was observed a single time. The chain carries TRBV15 and TRBJ1-1; TRBD1 is a possible D gene (6 bases). V was pared by 6 bases and J by 0 bases, with 11 bases between. CDR1 is LNHNV and CDR2 is YYDKDF in the germline V gene (reference sequence). The CDR3 has 14 residues. This CDR3 is CATRADRVNTEAFF. The DNA of the CDR3 is TGTGCCACCAGGGCGGACAGAGTGAACACTGAAGCTTTCTTT.

In DNA form, the CDR3 reads TGTGCCAGCAGGGGGACAGGGGCGACCGGGGAGCTGTTTTTT. It specifies CASRGTGATGELFF. The chain recombines TRBV6-5 with TRBJ2-2; 10 bases line up with TRBD1. The length of the CDR3 is 14 residues. Trimming at V came to 6 bases and at J to 5 bases, leaving 3 bases not matched to a gene. The germline V gene has CDR1 MNHEY and CDR2 SVGAGI.

The chain is built from TRBV6-5 and TRBJ1-1; D might be TRBD1 (5 bases). CDR3 length: 14 amino acids. V lost 5 bases to trimming and J lost 1 base, with 11 bases between them. CDR1 MNHEY and CDR2 SVGAGI come from the germline V gene. This CDR3 is CASSRTGGNTEAFF. The CDR3 bases are TGTGCCAGCAGTAGGACGGGGGGGAACACTGAAGCTTTCTTT.

This clone was seen a few times. The CDR3 sequence: CASSPRQVSTEAFF. CDR3 coding DNA: TGCGCCAGCAGCCCGAGACAGGTTAGCACTGAAGCTTTCTTT. V gene TRBV4-3 combines with J gene TRBJ1-1, with TRBD1 as a possible D gene (6 bases). Per the germline V gene, CDR1 is LGHNA and CDR2 is YSLEER. V dropped 4 bases and J dropped 4 bases, with 13 bases sitting between them. This CDR3 comprises 14 residues.

The rearrangement uses TRBV28 and TRBJ1-1, with 7 bases matching TRBD1. Germline V gene data show CDR1 as MDHEN and CDR2 as SYDVKM. J lost 7 bases, V lost 2 bases, and 1 base had no gene match. The CDR3 length is 12 residues. DNA for the CDR3: TGTGCCAGCAGTTTAGGGGACAGTGAAGCTTTCTTT. Amino acids: CASSLGDSEAFF.

DNA for the CDR3: TGTGCCAGCAGCGAGACAGGGGGCTATCAGCCCCAGCATTTT. This encodes CASSETGGYQPQHF. The chain couples TRBV2 to TRBJ1-5; TRBD1 matches 10 bases. CDR3 length equals 14 residues. V was clipped by 6 bases and J by 5 bases; unmatched bases: 4. CDR1 and CDR2 (germline): SNHLY, FYNNEI.

The chain combines TRBV6-2 or TRBV6-3 with TRBJ2-5; D perhaps matches TRBD2 (6 bases). The CDR3 contains 16 residues. CDR1 is MNHEY and CDR2 is SVGEGT in the germline V gene. The ends were cut back, 0 bases at V and 0 bases at J, with 11 bases in the middle. The chain's CDR3 is CASSYSLRDYQETQYF. DNA for the CDR3: TGTGCCAGCAGTTACTCATTACGGGACTACCAAGAGACCCAGTACTTC.

The rearrangement uses TRBV13 and TRBJ2-1, with D perhaps matching TRBD2 (6 bases). Germline V CDR1 and CDR2: PRHDT, FYEKMQ (reference sequence). This CDR3 has 17 residues. The germline V and J ends were trimmed by 1 base and 2 bases, with 15 bases remaining between them. The CDR3 spells CASSLVHRDSPYNEQFF. CDR3 bases: TGTGCCAGCAGCTTAGTACACCGGGACTCCCCCTACAATGAGCAGTTCTTC.

The chain combines TRBV5-1 with TRBJ2-7, with D possibly TRBD2 on 6 matching bases. This CDR3 spans 14 amino acids. V gave up 1 base and J gave up 3 bases, with 11 bases separating them. Germline V CDR1 and CDR2: SGHRS, YFSETQ. The CDR3 sequence is CASSLWKGLYEQYF. DNA of the CDR3: TGCGCCAGCAGCTTGTGGAAGGGACTCTACGAGCAGTACTTC.

The V gene is TRBV9, the J gene TRBJ2-2; D unresolved. Germline V lookup: CDR1 SGDLS, CDR2 YYNGEE. This CDR3 has 13 residues. Trimming removed 4 bases at V and 4 bases at J, with 8 bases between. The CDR3 DNA sequence: TGTGCCAGCAGCATCCCGAGCACCGGGGAGCTGTTTTTT. The encoded protein is CASSIPSTGELFF.

The V and J genes are TRBV3-1 (or the pseudogene TRBV3-2) and TRBJ1-5; possibly TRBD1 for D (6 bases). Germline loops: CDR1 LGHDT, CDR2 YNNKEL (reference sequence). This CDR3 is 15 amino acids long. V was pared by 1 base and J by 1 base, with 8 bases between. In DNA form, the CDR3 reads TGTGCCAGCAGCCAAGGTAGGGGGAGCAATCAGCCCCAGCATTTT. Translated, it gives CASSQGRGSNQPQHF.

The chain recombines TRBV9 with TRBJ2-6; weak D call: TRBD2 (5 bases). Germline loops: CDR1 SGDLS, CDR2 YYNGEE. Trimming left V 3 bases short and J 0 bases short, with 7 bases between. The CDR3 spans 15 residues. CDR3 in amino acids: CASSARDSGANVLTF. The CDR3 DNA is TGTGCCAGCAGCGCTCGGGACTCTGGGGCCAACGTCCTGACTTTC.

This clone turned up a few times. The chain links TRBV7-9 to TRBJ1-2, with 7 positions matching TRBD1. The CDR3 is 12 residues long. Per germline, CDR1 SEHNR and CDR2 FQNEAQ (reference sequence). Germline trimming cut 3 bases from V and 10 bases from J; bases unmatched to any gene: 5. The DNA of the CDR3 is TGTGCCAGCAGCTTCGGACAGGCTGACTACACCTTC. Its protein product is CASSFGQADYTF.

The CDR3 here is CASSQAGTGTGYTF. CDR3 in DNA: TGCGCCAGCAGCCAGGCCGGGACAGGGACCGGCTACACCTTC. The chain uses TRBV4-3 and TRBJ1-2; TRBD1 agrees at 9 bases. Germline V gene data show CDR1 as LGHNA and CDR2 as YSLEER. The V and J ends lost 3 bases and 8 bases, in that order; junction bases with no gene match: 7. This CDR3 spans 14 amino acids.

The CDR3 reads CASITPGQAMNGYTF. The CDR3 region has the DNA TGTGCCAGCATTACGCCGGGACAGGCTATGAATGGCTACACCTTC. The V gene is TRBV28, the J gene TRBJ1-2; TRBD1 matches 8 bases. The CDR3 consists of 15 residues. Germline CDR1 and CDR2: MDHEN and SYDVKM. V lost 7 bases and J lost 6; bases outside the gene matches: 13.

The V and J genes are TRBV7-2 and TRBJ1-2, with D maybe TRBD1 (5 bases). This CDR3 has 13 residues. V shed 6 bases and J shed 7 bases, with 15 bases lying between them. The V gene's germline CDR1 is SGHTA and CDR2 FQGNSA. CDR3 sequence reads: CASSPIRGGGYTF. CDR3 nucleotides: TGTGCCAGCAGTCCAATTAGGGGAGGTGGCTACACCTTC.